This T cell receptor beta chain was recovered during a study of blood T cell repertoires in COVID-19. The data were produced by immunoSEQ multiplex PCR, yet TCRdb's version contains in-frame clones alone and is incomplete. The data show over 20,000 clones, around 93% seen once. The CDR3 is made up of 15 amino acids. In germline, CDR1 is SEHNR, CDR2 FQNEAQ (reference sequence). V was pared by 6 bases and J by 4 bases, with 8 bases of the junction left unmatched. The chain couples TRBV7-9 to TRBJ1-1; 10 bases map to TRBD1. This clonotype was obtained from a human donor in a cohort sampled during active COVID-19. Specimen: peripheral blood. CDR3 sequence: CASSRDRGQITEAFF. For the CDR3, the DNA is TGTGCCAGCAGTCGGGACAGGGGTCAGATCACTGAAGCTTTCTTT.